Reported below is one TCR beta chain. Its antigen is undetermined. The CDR3 has 12 amino acids. The germline V gene encodes CDR1 SQVTM and CDR2 ANQGSEA. Trimming cost V 4 bases and J 5 bases; bases outside gene matches: 4. Using constant-segment primers, 5'RACE produced TCR alpha and TCR beta cDNA libraries carrying sample barcodes and UMIs. TCRdb independently ran MiXCR on the 5' RACE reads; one entry per CDR3 protein. The table lists more than 350,000 distinct CDR3 sequences, approximately 15% of them singletons. The sample is drawn from a study of T-cell memory formation after mild COVID-19. Study as a whole: TCR clusters were largely donor specific. Findings of the study overall: There was no confirmation that second-wave clones peaking on day 37 were SARS-CoV-2 specific.

The sequencing input was PBMCs or a T cell subset sorted from them (not recorded which). The J gene is TRBJ2-5, the V gene TRBV29-1, with TRBD1 identical over 7 bases. This clonotype was sampled from a man younger than 35 who had mild COVID-19 (a few samples of this study predate the infection). Cell type and time point are not known. The CDR3 DNA reads as TGCAGCGTTGTAAGGGGGCTGGAGACCCAGTACTTC. As protein: CSVVRGLETQYF. Complete variable domain (other parts from reference TRBV29-1 and TRBJ2-5): SAVISQKPSRDICQRGTSLTIQCQVDSQVTMMFWYRQQPGQSLTLIATANQGSEATYESGFVIDKFPISRPNLTFSTLTVSNMSPEDSSIYLCSVVRGLETQYFGPGTRLLVL.